The clone carrying this TCR beta chain was counted many times. Its antigen is as yet unknown. TCRdb redid the calling of the reads with MiXCR, one entry per CDR3 protein. The table has approximately 500,000 distinct CDR3 sequences, about 11% seen once. This CDR3 is built from 15 residues. Trimming at V came to 4 bases and at J to 2 bases, leaving 7 bases not matched to a gene. The germline CDR1 and CDR2 sequences are MNHNY and SVGAGI (reference sequence). The record originates from a study of T cell repertoires in cytomegalovirus infection. For the study at large: Public signatures in TCR beta pointed to CMV infection and matching HLA type. Whole-study findings and limits: Using cumulative public TCR beta family frequency, the authors identified those who carried CMV together with the relevant HLA. HLA-C-restricted CMV-specific TCR beta clonotypes prevailed in the ex vivo response.

The chain couples TRBV6-6 to TRBJ2-7; 8 positions agree with TRBD2. The sample taken for sequencing was PBMCs. The TCR originated in a human donor in good health (CMV status not recorded). Some clones in this sample may be carry-over from other donors' samples. CDR3 nucleotide sequence: TGTGCCAGCAGTTTTCCAGCGGGAGTCGCCTACGAGCAGTACTTC. Translation gives CASSFPAGVAYEQYF.